This passage covers 27 T cell receptor beta chains from one sample sequenced in a study of blood T cells in healthy people across ages. Primers used in a second PCR of about 7 to 12 cycles were a sample-barcoded 5' primer and a J-beta primer mix. TCRdb redid the calling of the 5' RACE reads with MiXCR, one entry per CDR3 protein. The table has fewer than 1 million distinct CDR3 sequences, under 55% seen once. Material: blood. The receptors derive from a man aged 60 to 75 in good health.

About this clonotype: Since a much larger clone is just one base distant, this may be a read error. This chain joins TRBV11-2 and TRBJ2-5; 8 bases align to TRBD2. Trimming removed 5 bases from V and 11 bases from J; junction bases left unmatched: 16. The germline gives CDR1 SGHAT, CDR2 FQNNGV. The CDR3 length is 15 residues. CDR3 amino acids: CASSPRLASGNEQYF. CDR3 DNA sequence: TGTGCCAGCAGCCCCCGACTAGCGTCGGGCAATGAGCAGTACTTC.

The chain carries TRBV5-1 and TRBJ2-5; the match to TRBD2 covers 11 bases. This CDR3 spans 14 amino acids. Losses at the gene ends were 7 bases for V and 11 bases for J; bases not matched to a gene: 13. CDR1 and CDR2 (germline): SGHRS, YFSETQ. CDR3 DNA sequence: TGCGCCAGCGGTAGCGGGGGGGCTTTTAATGAGCAGTACTTC. Translating gives CASGSGGAFNEQYF. Based on the CDR3 plus reference TRBV5-1 and TRBJ2-5, the full variable domain is KAGVTQTPRYLIKTRGQQVTLSCSPISGHRSVSWYQQTPGQGLQFLFEYFSETQRNKGNFPGRFSGRQFSNSRSEMNVSTLELGDSALYLCASGSGGAFNEQYFGPGTRLLVL.

This clonotype was recorded a few times. CDR3 sequence: CASSHRLSGNEQFF. CDR3 nucleotides: TGTGCCAGCAGCCACAGGCTTTCTGGCAATGAGCAGTTCTTC. The rearrangement links TRBV16 to TRBJ2-1; no firm D call. V lost 3 bases and J 6 bases, leaving 12 bases between the germline ends. The CDR3 is 14 residues long. Germline V CDR1 and CDR2: KGHSY, FQNENV.

The rearrangement links TRBV11-2 to TRBJ2-5; D not certain. The length of the CDR3 is 13 residues. CDR1 and CDR2 from the germline V gene are SGHAT and FQNNGV. Deletions cut 4 bases from V and 0 bases from J, with 6 bases between. CDR3 sequence reads: CASSSLHQETQYF. CDR3 DNA sequence: TGTGCCAGCAGCTCGCTCCACCAAGAGACCCAGTACTTC.

Regarding this clonotype: Its ends do not fully match the called genes, so a read error is possible. J is TRBJ1-5 and V is TRBV7-9, with unresolved D. CDR3 length: 13 residues. In germline, CDR1 is SEHNR, CDR2 FQNEAQ (reference sequence). The CDR3 nucleotides read TGTGCCAGCAACTTAGCCCCTAATCAGCCCCAGCATTTT. Translating it yields CASNLAPNQPQHF.

In the case of this clonotype: The junction and the germline gene differ at one end; a read error may be behind it. The CDR3 DNA is TGCAGCGCTGAAGGGGGGACGATCACAGATACGCAGTATTTT. Its translation is CSAEGGTITDTQYF. This chain joins TRBV29-1 and TRBJ2-3; either TRBD1 or TRBD2 may supply D (6 bases each). CDR3 length equals 14 residues. Germline CDR1 SQVTM, CDR2 ANQGSEA.

The sample holds a few counts of this clonotype. The chain has TRBV9 and TRBJ1-6, with 11 bases that match TRBD1. CDR3 length: 15 amino acids. CDR1 is SGDLS and CDR2 is YYNGEE in the germline V gene. The V segment lost 1 base and the J segment 9 bases; nucleotides outside the gene matches: 3. CDR3 nucleotide sequence: TGTGCCAGCAGCGTAAGGGACAGGGGGTTTTCACCCCTCCACTTT. Amino acids: CASSVRDRGFSPLHF. The full variable domain, its missing parts supplied by reference TRBV9 and TRBJ1-6, is DSGVTQTPKHLITATGQRVTLRCSPRSGDLSVYWYQQSLDQGLQFLIQYYNGEERAKGNILERFSAQQFPDLHSELNLSSLELGDSALYFCASSVRDRGFSPLHFGNGTRLTVT.

The genes are TRBV3-1 and TRBJ1-2, with D tentatively TRBD1 (5 bases). This CDR3 comprises 14 residues. V lost 2 bases and J 0 bases, leaving 7 bases between the germline ends. CDR1 is LGHDT, CDR2 YNNKEL, per germline (reference sequence). In nucleotides, the CDR3 is TGTGCCAGCAGCCAAAAGGGGACTAACTATGGCTACACCTTC. It encodes CASSQKGTNYGYTF.

This CDR3 reads CASSSSIGGGQETQYF. In DNA form, the CDR3 reads TGTGCCAGCAGCAGCAGTATCGGAGGGGGGCAAGAGACCCAGTACTTC. This sequence joins TRBV7-8 and TRBJ2-7; D is perhaps TRBD1 or TRBD2 (6 bases each). The J call may be wrong; the DNA end is better matched by TRBJ2-5. Per the germline V gene, CDR1 is SGHVS and CDR2 is FQNEAQ. This CDR3 spans 16 amino acids.

This chain links TRBV9 with TRBJ2-7; no clear D. The CDR3 is 14 amino acids. V was cut by 1 base and J by 5 bases, with 13 bases left in between. The germline CDR1 and CDR2 sequences are SGDLS and YYNGEE. The CDR3 here is CASSVIPETDEQYF. The CDR3, as DNA: TGTGCCAGCAGCGTAATTCCGGAAACCGACGAGCAGTACTTC.

This clonotype was detected ten times or more. J is TRBJ2-5 and V is TRBV28; D possibly uses TRBD1 or TRBD2 (6 bases each). The CDR3 extends over 17 amino acids. Germline V gene sequence: CDR1 MDHEN, CDR2 SYDVKM. Deletions cut 2 bases from V and 5 bases from J, with 21 bases between. Here the CDR3 reads CASSLRFMGGAWETQYF. CDR3 in DNA: TGTGCCAGCAGTTTAAGGTTTATGGGGGGCGCCTGGGAGACCCAGTACTTC. The full variable domain, its missing parts supplied by reference TRBV28 and TRBJ2-5, is DVKVTQSSRYLVKRTGEKVFLECVQDMDHENMFWYRQDPGLGLRLIYFSYDVKMKEKGDIPEGYSVSREKKERFSLILESASTNQTSMYLCASSLRFMGGAWETQYFGPGTRLLVL.

The chain carries TRBV3-1 and TRBJ2-7; perhaps TRBD1 as D (5 bases). The CDR3 covers 17 residues. Germline V gene data show CDR1 as LGHDT and CDR2 as YNNKEL (reference sequence). Trimming removed 1 base from V and 3 bases from J, with 19 bases in between. The CDR3 sequence is CASSQGFPAGQVYEQYF. The CDR3 nucleotides read TGTGCCAGCAGCCAAGGTTTCCCCGCAGGGCAAGTCTACGAGCAGTACTTC.

The V and J genes are TRBV7-2 and TRBJ2-5; D uncertain. Trimming cost V 5 bases and J 5 bases, with 12 bases left between them. The CDR3 spans 13 residues. Germline V CDR1 and CDR2: SGHTA, FQGNSA. The CDR3 DNA follows: TGTGCCAGCAGCGGCAAGGAGAGGGAGACCCAGTACTTC. Encoded protein: CASSGKERETQYF.

The chain combines TRBV2 with TRBJ2-4; no definite D call. The better agreement between TRBJ2-5 and the DNA end casts doubt on the J call. The V gene's germline CDR1 is SNHLY and CDR2 FYNNEI. CDR3 length: 13 residues. CDR3 sequence (DNA): TGTGCCAGCAAGAAAACAGAGTCTGAGACCCAGTACTTC. This sequence encodes CASKKTESETQYF.

This clonotype was picked up a small number of times. The chain links TRBV7-9 to TRBJ2-3; the match to TRBD2 covers 10 bases. CDR3 size: 15 residues. Germline-derived CDR1 and CDR2 are SEHNR and FQNEAQ (reference sequence). V lost 5 bases to trimming and J lost 0 bases; unmatched junction nucleotides: 2. This CDR3 reads CASSHSGGSTDTQYF. The CDR3 bases are TGTGCCAGCAGCCATAGCGGGGGGAGCACAGATACGCAGTATTTT.

V usage is TRBV5-1 and J usage is TRBJ2-5; 8 bases agree with TRBD1. The tail of the sequence fits TRBJ2-7 better, so the J call may be wrong. This CDR3 contains 13 residues. Germline V CDR1 and CDR2: SGHRS, YFSETQ. CDR3 region: CASSLSTGVEQYF. CDR3 nucleotides: TGCGCCAGCAGCTTGTCGACAGGGGTCGAGCAGTACTTC.

Only one count was recorded for this clonotype. The rearrangement links TRBV5-1 to TRBJ1-1; 11 bases are a match to TRBD1. Germline V gives CDR1 SGHRS, CDR2 YFSETQ. This CDR3 region has 16 residues. J lost 4 bases, V lost 2 bases, and 7 bases had no gene match. CDR3 DNA sequence: TGCGCCAGCAGCTTAACCGGACAGGGGGCGATCACTGAAGCTTTCTTT. Protein sequence: CASSLTGQGAITEAFF.

This chain joins TRBV28 and TRBJ1-5, with no clear D. V lost 6 bases and J 11 bases, leaving 11 bases between the germline ends. Germline V CDR1 and CDR2: MDHEN, SYDVKM. The CDR3 is 11 amino acids. CDR3 amino acids: CASSPGWTQHF. Written as DNA, the CDR3 is TGTGCCAGCAGCCCCGGCTGGACCCAGCATTTT.

The chain recombines TRBV7-2 with TRBJ2-1; TRBD2 aligns across 10 bases. Germline trimming cut 3 bases from V and 7 bases from J; bases unmatched to any gene: 9. This CDR3 region has 16 residues. The germline V gene has CDR1 SGHTA and CDR2 FQGNSA. The CDR3 protein is CASSFQAGGPRNEQFF. CDR3 DNA sequence: TGTGCCAGCAGCTTTCAAGCGGGGGGGCCTAGGAATGAGCAGTTCTTC.

The chain has TRBV7-9 and TRBJ2-3; the D is unclear. The CDR3 spans 12 residues. Germline-derived CDR1 and CDR2 are SEHNR and FQNEAQ (reference sequence). Trimming shortened V by 10 bases and J by 5 bases, and 13 bases separated the two germline ends. In nucleotides, the CDR3 is TGTGCCAACACCCTCTGGGGAGATACGCAGTATTTT. Protein product: CANTLWGDTQYF.

The chain combines TRBV20-1 with TRBJ2-1; the D gene could be TRBD1 or TRBD2 (6 bases each). Germline CDR1 reads DFQATT; CDR2 reads SNEGSKA (reference sequence). Deletions cut 3 bases from V and 4 bases from J, with 16 bases between. This CDR3 has 15 amino acids. In DNA form, the CDR3 reads TGCAGTGCTAGCCGTCTTGGGGGGCAGTACAATGAGCAGTTCTTC. This sequence encodes CSASRLGGQYNEQFF.

DNA for the CDR3: TGTGCCAGCAGTTACGGAATGAACACTGAAGCTTTCTTT. This translates into CASSYGMNTEAFF. The gene calls are TRBV6-5 and TRBJ1-1, with D hard to call. The CDR3 has 13 amino acids. With 2 bases removed from V and 0 bases from J, the gap between germline ends came to 4 bases. Germline-derived CDR1 and CDR2 are MNHEY and SVGAGI.

The rearrangement links TRBV20-1 to TRBJ2-6; possible D gene TRBD1, 5 bases. V lost 6 bases and J lost 0, with 9 bases in between. The germline V gene has CDR1 DFQATT and CDR2 SNEGSKA (reference sequence). The CDR3 spans 14 residues. CDR3 coding DNA: TGCAGTGCCGCAGGGTCCTCTGGGGCCAACGTCCTGACTTTC. Protein product: CSAAGSSGANVLTF.

The chain joins TRBV5-5 to TRBJ2-1, with TRBD2 matching 10 bases. The CDR3 sequence is 17 residues long. CDR1 and CDR2 (germline): SGHKS, YYEKEE (reference sequence). V shed 0 bases and J 6 bases; nucleotides not matched to a gene: 9. The chain's CDR3 is CASSLAVAGGPGNEQFF. CDR3 nucleotides: TGTGCCAGCAGCTTGGCCGTAGCGGGGGGCCCAGGCAATGAGCAGTTCTTC.

Here the CDR3 DNA reads TGTGCCAGCAGTGAAAGGCCGGGGTATAGCGAGCAGTACTTC. It encodes CASSERPGYSEQYF. The chain couples TRBV6-1 to TRBJ2-7, with D possibly TRBD2 on 5 matching bases. This CDR3 comprises 14 residues. Germline CDR1 MNHNS, CDR2 SASEGT. V lost 2 bases and J 6 bases, leaving 14 bases between the germline ends.

This chain uses TRBV4-3 with TRBJ2-6; 10 positions agree with TRBD1. Trimming cost V 1 base and J 3 bases; bases outside gene matches: 9. This CDR3 is built from 19 residues. Per the germline V gene, CDR1 is LGHNA and CDR2 is YSLEER. CDR3 protein: CASSQVYGTGVGGANVLTF. The CDR3 DNA follows: TGCGCCAGCAGCCAAGTTTACGGGACAGGGGTCGGTGGGGCCAACGTCCTGACTTTC.

V is TRBV2 and J is TRBJ1-5; TRBD1 matches 9 bases. Losses at the gene ends were 7 bases for V and 7 bases for J; bases not matched to a gene: 11. The CDR3 is made up of 15 amino acids. The V gene's germline CDR1 is SNHLY and CDR2 FYNNEI. CDR3 sequence: CASNSPGQGEQPQHF. For the CDR3, the DNA is TGTGCCAGCAATTCCCCGGGACAGGGTGAACAGCCCCAGCATTTT. The full variable domain, with the rest looked up from reference TRBV2 and TRBJ1-5, is EPEVTQTPSHQVTQMGQEVILRCVPISNHLYFYWYRQILGQKVEFLVSFYNNEISEKSEIFDDQFSVERPDGSNFTLKIRSTKLEDSAMYFCASNSPGQGEQPQHFGDGTRLSIL.